This T cell receptor (beta chain) was captured by sequencing in a study of blood T cell repertoires in COVID-19. Overall study context: Samples representing acute and convalescent COVID-19 were sourced from the United States, Italy and Spain. T cells, B-cell-depleted T cells, or PBMCs supplied cDNA or gDNA.

This CDR3 region has 15 residues. J was trimmed by 7 bases and V by 3 bases; bases with no gene match: 9. Germline V gives CDR1 LGHNA, CDR2 YSLEER. In the authors' methods: Researchers report that nucleated cell counts were estimated from reference gene primer amplification. The protocol was immunoSEQ multiplex PCR, while the TCRdb copy is restricted to in-frame clones and leaves out a portion. D and trimming come from the DNA, and the V and J calls and clone size come from that table. The repertoire includes a few hundred thousand clones, roughly 89% of them detected once, and 2.1% sits in the top ten.

The chain joins TRBV4-3 to TRBJ1-2; 9 positions agree with TRBD1. Input material: peripheral blood. This receptor was identified in a woman between 55 and 75 years old with COVID-19, enrolled during active disease. CDR3 residues: CASSQHPGTGFGYTF. In nucleotides, the CDR3 is TGCGCCAGCAGCCAGCACCCCGGGACAGGGTTTGGCTACACCTTC.